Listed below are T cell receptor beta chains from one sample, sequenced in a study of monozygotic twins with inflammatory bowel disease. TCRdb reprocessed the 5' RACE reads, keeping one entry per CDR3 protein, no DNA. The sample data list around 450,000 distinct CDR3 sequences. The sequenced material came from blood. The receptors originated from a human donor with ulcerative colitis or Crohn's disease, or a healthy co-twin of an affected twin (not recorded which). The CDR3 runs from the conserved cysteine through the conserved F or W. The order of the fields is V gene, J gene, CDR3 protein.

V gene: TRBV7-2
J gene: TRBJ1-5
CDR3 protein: CASSSYPMGDQPQHF

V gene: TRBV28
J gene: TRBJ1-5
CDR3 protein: CASSLSTGQQPQHF

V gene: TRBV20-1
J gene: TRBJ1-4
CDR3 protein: CSALDAGQGGNEKLFF

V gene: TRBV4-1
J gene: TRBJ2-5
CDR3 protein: CASSQVGQGETQYF

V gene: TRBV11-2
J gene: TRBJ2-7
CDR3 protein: CASSFATSRYEQYF

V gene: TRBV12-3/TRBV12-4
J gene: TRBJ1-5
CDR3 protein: CASTPSPAGGQPQHF

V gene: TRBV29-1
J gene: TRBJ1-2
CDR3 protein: CSAGVNYGYTF

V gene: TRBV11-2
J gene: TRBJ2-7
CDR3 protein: CASSFLAGATGVAYEQYF

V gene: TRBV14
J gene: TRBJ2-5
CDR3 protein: CASSRPPKETQYF

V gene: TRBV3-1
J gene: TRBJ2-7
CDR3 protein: CASSQAIQGAHEQYF

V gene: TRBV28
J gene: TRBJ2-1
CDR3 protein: CASSGTSGSHNEQFF

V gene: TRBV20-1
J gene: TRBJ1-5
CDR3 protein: CSARRGRGNQPQHF

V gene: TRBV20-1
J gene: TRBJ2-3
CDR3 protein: CSATLPSGSPSGNTDTQYF